Each of the 32 T cell receptor beta chains below was sequenced from the same sample in a study of blood T cell repertoires in COVID-19. TCRdb's copy holds only in-frame clones and misses some; the assay was immunoSEQ multiplex PCR. This sample carries about 340,000 clones, about nine tenths of them seen once, and the ten largest clones take 5.5% to 7.5%. Sequences were obtained from peripheral blood. The receptors were gathered from a woman between 65 and 79 years old with COVID-19, enrolled during active disease.

The rearrangement uses TRBV30 and TRBJ2-5; TRBD2 matches at 12 bases. V shed 1 base, J shed 3 bases, and the junction held 9 bases outside the gene matches. This CDR3 is built from 17 residues. Germline V CDR1 and CDR2: GTSNPN, SVGIG (reference sequence). CDR3 in amino acids: CAWSGGRTSGVEETQYF. In nucleotides, the CDR3 is TGTGCCTGGAGTGGGGGACGGACTAGCGGGGTGGAAGAGACCCAGTACTTC.

J is TRBJ1-2 and V is TRBV5-4; the D gene is possibly TRBD1 (6 bases). Looked up from germline, CDR1 is SGHNT and CDR2 is YYREEE (reference sequence). V dropped 0 bases and J dropped 7 bases, with 16 bases sitting between them. There are 15 residues in the CDR3. The CDR3 reads CASSLAIGGNGGYTF. For the CDR3, the DNA is TGTGCCAGCAGCTTGGCCATAGGGGGTAATGGTGGCTACACCTTC.

The chain recombines TRBV7-6 with TRBJ2-7; D may be TRBD2 (5 bases). V was cut by 1 base and J by 2 bases, with 9 bases left in between. The CDR3 has 14 amino acids. The germline V gene has CDR1 SGHVS and CDR2 FNYEAQ. CDR3 nucleotide sequence: TGTGCCAGCAGCTTAGGCGGCGGGCCCTACGAGCAGTACTTC. It translates to CASSLGGGPYEQYF.

The V gene is TRBV5-1, the J gene TRBJ2-7; D may be TRBD2 (5 bases). V was trimmed by 2 bases and J by 7 bases, leaving 10 bases between them. This CDR3 spans 12 amino acids. Germline CDR1 is SGHRS and CDR2 is YFSETQ. CDR3 loop: CASSFSGWEQYF. CDR3 DNA: TGCGCCAGCAGCTTTTCGGGGTGGGAGCAGTACTTC.

Remarks on this clone: Additional DNA sequences in this sample encode the identical CDR3. The CDR3 sequence is CASSVGLAEETQYF. The DNA of the CDR3 is TGTGCCAGCAGCGTAGGTCTAGCCGAAGAGACCCAGTACTTC. The J gene is TRBJ2-5, the V gene TRBV9, with D perhaps matching TRBD2 (5 bases). CDR1 is SGDLS and CDR2 is YYNGEE in the germline V gene. CDR3 length equals 14 residues. Trimming removed 0 bases from V and 3 bases from J, with 9 bases in between.

The CDR3 is CATSEAGGGNYGYTF. In DNA, the CDR3 is TGTGCCACCAGCGAAGCTGGGGGGGGAAACTATGGCTACACCTTC. V and J are TRBV15 and TRBJ1-2; the D gene is possibly TRBD1 (5 bases). CDR3 length: 15 amino acids. With 5 bases removed from V and 2 bases from J, the gap between germline ends came to 15 bases. The germline V gene has CDR1 LNHNV and CDR2 YYDKDF (reference sequence).

V gene TRBV5-1 combines with J gene TRBJ2-7; 14 nucleotides agree with TRBD2. The V gene's germline CDR1 is SGHRS and CDR2 YFSETQ. The V segment lost 2 bases and the J segment 0 bases; nucleotides outside the gene matches: 4. The CDR3 has 17 residues. The CDR3 protein is CASSFRTSGGLSYEQYF. The CDR3 DNA is TGCGCCAGCAGCTTCAGGACTAGCGGGGGGCTCTCCTACGAGCAGTACTTC.

A note on this clone: This sample also contains other DNA sequences that code for the same CDR3. The chain carries TRBV7-2 and TRBJ2-7; 7 bases agree with TRBD1. This CDR3 is 14 amino acids long. Germline-derived CDR1 and CDR2 are SGHTA and FQGNSA. The V gene end was trimmed by 1 base and the J gene end by 2 bases; junction bases not matched to a gene: 2. CDR3 nucleotide sequence: TGTGCCAGCAGCTTAGACAGGGGACCCTACGAGCAGTACTTC. Amino acid sequence: CASSLDRGPYEQYF.

This chain links TRBV24-1 with TRBJ2-3; a possible D gene is TRBD2 (7 bases). This CDR3 is built from 15 residues. V lost 5 bases and J lost 5, with 16 bases in between. Germline assignment: CDR1 KGHDR and CDR2 SFDVKD. Here the CDR3 reads CATSVRGGQGDTQYF. CDR3 nucleotides: TGTGCCACCAGTGTGAGGGGGGGCCAGGGAGATACGCAGTATTTT.

CDR3 DNA sequence: TGTGCCAGCAGCTTCAATCTTGACAGGGGCTCTGGCTACACCTTC. Translation gives CASSFNLDRGSGYTF. The chain couples TRBV7-3 to TRBJ1-2; TRBD1 aligns across 8 bases. In germline, CDR1 is SGHTA, CDR2 FQGTGA. With 3 bases clipped from V and 7 bases from J, the junction kept 10 bases outside the gene matches. CDR3 length: 15 amino acids.

The table lists this clone with a few counts. The chain employs TRBV30 and TRBJ2-2, with 11 bases that match TRBD1. Per germline, CDR1 GTSNPN and CDR2 SVGIG (reference sequence). This CDR3 contains 15 residues. V gave up 5 bases and J gave up 5 bases; unmatched junction bases: 7. CDR3 in amino acids: CAWSRTGGRTGELFF. Written as DNA, the CDR3 is TGTGCCTGGTCAAGGACAGGGGGCCGAACCGGGGAGCTGTTTTTT. The complete variable domain, with remaining parts taken from reference TRBV30 and TRBJ2-2, reads SQTIHQWPATLVQPVGSPLSLECTVEGTSNPNLYWYRQAAGRGLQLLFYSVGIGQISSEVPQNLSASRPQDRQFILSSKKLLLSDSGFYLCAWSRTGGRTGELFFGEGSRLTVL.

This clone turned up a few times. V and J are TRBV23-1 and TRBJ1-6; D ambiguous. TRBV23-1 is classed as an ORF, of uncertain function. The CDR3 runs to 14 residues. Trimming pared 9 bases from V and 0 bases from J, leaving 9 bases between. The CDR3 sequence: CARRRSSYNSPLHF. CDR3 bases: TGCGCCAGGAGACGGAGCTCCTATAATTCACCCCTCCACTTT.

The chain is built from TRBV5-1 and TRBJ1-1, with 7 bases fitting TRBD1. Trimming cost V 4 bases and J 0 bases; bases outside gene matches: 9. CDR1 and CDR2 (germline): SGHRS, YFSETQ. The CDR3 is 16 residues long. In DNA form, the CDR3 reads TGCGCCAGCAGCCCCCCTCCGGGACAGTTGAACACTGAAGCTTTCTTT. Translating it yields CASSPPPGQLNTEAFF.

J is TRBJ2-2 and V is TRBV12-3 or TRBV12-4, with 9 bases that match TRBD2. The length of the CDR3 is 12 residues. V gave up 8 bases and J gave up 8 bases; unmatched junction bases: 3. The CDR3 sequence is CASAGGLGELFF. As DNA, the CDR3 is TGTGCCAGCGCGGGGGGGCTTGGGGAGCTGTTTTTT.

The CDR3 here is CASSPRTGPYEQYF. The CDR3 coding sequence is TGTGCCAGCAGTCCCCGGACAGGGCCCTACGAGCAGTACTTC. J is TRBJ2-7 and V is TRBV6-5; TRBD1 agrees at 8 bases. Germline values: CDR1 MNHEY, CDR2 SVGAGI. The length of the CDR3 is 14 residues. J lost 2 bases, V lost 5 bases, and 5 bases had no gene match.

V is TRBV6-2 or TRBV6-3 and J is TRBJ2-3; a weak D match, TRBD2 (5 bases). Germline V gene sequence: CDR1 MNHEY, CDR2 SVGEGT. V was trimmed by 4 bases and J by 8 bases, leaving 19 bases between them. The CDR3 has 15 residues. CDR3 in DNA: TGTGCCAGCAGTTCCGCAGGACTCTCAGGCGGTACGCAGTATTTT. Protein product: CASSSAGLSGGTQYF.

This chain joins TRBV6-6 and TRBJ2-7; TRBD1 might be the D (5 bases). Per the germline V gene, CDR1 is MNHNY and CDR2 is SVGAGI (reference sequence). V shed 2 bases and J shed 5 bases, with 13 bases lying between them. The CDR3 covers 14 residues. The CDR3 loop reads CASSYGGAANEQYF. CDR3 coding DNA: TGTGCCAGCAGTTACGGTGGGGCAGCGAACGAGCAGTACTTC.

V is TRBV5-1 and J is TRBJ1-3, with 11 bases fitting TRBD1. V dropped 3 bases and J dropped 2; count of bases not matched to a gene: 1. The CDR3 has 15 amino acids. Looked up from germline, CDR1 is SGHRS and CDR2 is YFSETQ. The chain's CDR3 is CASSWGQGAGNTIYF. The CDR3 nucleotides read TGCGCCAGCAGCTGGGGACAGGGGGCTGGAAACACCATATATTTT.

The J gene is TRBJ2-5, the V gene TRBV5-6, with D possibly matching TRBD1 (7 bases). Trimming removed 4 bases at V and 7 bases at J, with 23 bases between. The CDR3 has 16 residues. Germline V CDR1 and CDR2: SGHDT, YYEEEE. CDR3 amino acids: CASSMRQGGPKGTQYF. The CDR3 DNA reads TGTGCCAGCAGCATGAGACAGGGAGGCCCCAAAGGGACCCAGTACTTC. Filled out from reference TRBV5-6 and TRBJ2-5, the complete variable domain reads DAGVTQSPTHLIKTRGQQVTLRCSPKSGHDTVSWYQQALGQGPQFIFQYYEEEERQRGNFPDRFSGHQFPNYSSELNVNALLLGDSALYLCASSMRQGGPKGTQYFGPGTRLLVL.

In DNA, the CDR3 is TGCAGCGTTAGGCAGGGGGCCGGTCGCAATGAGCAGTTCTTC. Its translation: CSVRQGAGRNEQFF. The chain is built from TRBV29-1 and TRBJ2-1; 8 positions match TRBD1. The V segment lost 5 bases and the J segment 6 bases; nucleotides outside the gene matches: 9. The CDR3 is 14 residues long. CDR1 is SQVTM, CDR2 ANQGSEA, per germline.

The chain couples TRBV4-1 to TRBJ1-2; TRBD1 matches at 7 bases. Trimming took 0 bases from V and 1 from J; bases not matched to a gene: 5. Germline lookup yields CDR1 MGHRA and CDR2 YSYEKL. CDR3 length equals 16 residues. The CDR3: CASSQDGTVGNYGYTF. In DNA form, the CDR3 reads TGCGCCAGCAGCCAAGACGGGACAGTCGGTAACTATGGCTACACCTTC.

This chain joins TRBV5-6 and TRBJ1-1; 9 bases line up with TRBD1. J lost 3 bases, V lost 2 bases, and 8 bases had no gene match. The CDR3 has 16 residues. The germline gives CDR1 SGHDT, CDR2 YYEEEE. CDR3 residues: CASSFQDRGKDTEAFF. DNA for the CDR3: TGTGCCAGCAGCTTCCAGGACAGGGGAAAGGACACTGAAGCTTTCTTT.

J is TRBJ1-5 and V is TRBV3-1 (or the pseudogene TRBV3-2); D unresolved. Trimming removed 4 bases from V and 4 bases from J, with 8 bases in between. Germline CDR1 reads LGHDT; CDR2 reads YNNKEL (reference sequence). The CDR3 consists of 13 residues. CDR3 nucleotides: TGTGCCAGCAGCCTACTGTTAAATCAGCCCCAGCATTTT. It yields the protein CASSLLLNQPQHF.

The chain is built from TRBV4-3 and TRBJ1-2, with D possibly being TRBD1 (6 bases). Trimming left V 0 bases short and J 2 bases short, with 16 bases between. Germline CDR1 LGHNA, CDR2 YSLEER. This CDR3 is built from 17 residues. CDR3 DNA: TGCGCCAGCAGCCAAGAAGGTATCGGACAGACGAACTATGGCTACACCTTC. Translated: CASSQEGIGQTNYGYTF.

The chain carries TRBV7-2 and TRBJ2-7; maybe TRBD2 (7 bases). The CDR3 has 14 amino acids. Looked up from germline, CDR1 is SGHTA and CDR2 is FQGNSA. V dropped 5 bases and J dropped 7 bases, with 18 bases sitting between them. The CDR3 sequence is CASSPRGGNAEQYF. CDR3 sequence (DNA): TGTGCCAGCAGCCCGAGGGGGGGCAATGCTGAGCAGTACTTC.

The chain joins TRBV28 to TRBJ1-5; possibly TRBD1 for D (6 bases). The germline V and J ends were trimmed by 10 bases and 1 base, with 14 bases remaining between them. The CDR3 runs to 14 residues. From germline, CDR1 is MDHEN and CDR2 SYDVKM. CDR3 protein: CATLQGSSNQPQHF. In nucleotides, the CDR3 is TGTGCCACCCTACAGGGATCGAGCAATCAGCCCCAGCATTTT.

This clone was seen only once. The V gene is TRBV6-4, the J gene TRBJ2-2; no firm D call. Trimming stripped 2 bases from V and 8 bases from J, with 9 bases between. Germline lookup yields CDR1 MRHNA and CDR2 SNTAGT. This CDR3 region has 13 residues. The CDR3 bases are TGTGCCAGCAGTGACAACAGTAGGGGGGAGCTGTTTTTT. The encoded protein is CASSDNSRGELFF.

The CDR3: CASTSGQGIGGELFF. CDR3 in DNA: TGTGCCAGCACCTCCGGGCAGGGAATCGGCGGGGAGCTGTTTTTT. This chain joins TRBV11-3 and TRBJ2-2; TRBD1 is a possible D gene (5 bases). Germline V gene sequence: CDR1 SGHNT, CDR2 YENEEA. CDR3 length equals 15 residues. Between the trimmed V and J ends, which lost 7 bases and 7 bases, there was a span of 19 bases.

The chain carries TRBV7-6 and TRBJ2-3, with 7 bases lining up with TRBD2. The V gene end was trimmed by 4 bases and the J gene end by 5 bases; junction bases not matched to a gene: 6. This CDR3 spans 14 amino acids. Germline CDR1 reads SGHVS; CDR2 reads FNYEAQ. The CDR3 nucleotides are TGTGCCAGCAGCTCCCGGGGGGTCGGAGATACGCAGTATTTT. Translation gives CASSSRGVGDTQYF.

The CDR3, as DNA: TGTGCCAGCAGTTTAGGATACGGGGTTACCACTGAAGCTTTCTTT. It codes for CASSLGYGVTTEAFF. The chain links TRBV28 to TRBJ1-1, with no clear D. This CDR3 is built from 15 residues. V was cut by 2 bases and J by 4 bases, with 14 bases left in between. CDR1 and CDR2 (germline): MDHEN, SYDVKM. Full variable domain (outside the CDR3, taken from reference TRBV28 and TRBJ1-1): DVKVTQSSRYLVKRTGEKVFLECVQDMDHENMFWYRQDPGLGLRLIYFSYDVKMKEKGDIPEGYSVSREKKERFSLILESASTNQTSMYLCASSLGYGVTTEAFFGQGTRLTVV.

The rearrangement joins TRBV30 to TRBJ1-5; D not certain. The CDR3 length is 14 residues. Looked up from germline, CDR1 is GTSNPN and CDR2 is SVGIG (reference sequence). V was pared by 4 bases and J by 4 bases, with 14 bases between. The CDR3 reads CAWTEVSSNQPQHF. CDR3 bases: TGTGCCTGGACCGAGGTGTCCTCAAATCAGCCCCAGCATTTT.

This chain links TRBV2 with TRBJ1-1; perhaps TRBD1 as D (5 bases). Looked up from germline, CDR1 is SNHLY and CDR2 is FYNNEI. V lost 8 bases and J 0 bases, leaving 10 bases between the germline ends. The CDR3 is 13 amino acids. The CDR3 loop reads CASGAGMNTEAFF. CDR3 sequence (DNA): TGTGCCAGCGGGGCAGGTATGAACACTGAAGCTTTCTTT.